Listed below are T cell receptor beta chains from one sample, sequenced in a study of blood T cell repertoires in COVID-19. Clones were read by immunoSEQ multiplex PCR, and TCRdb kept only the in-frame ones, dropping some. Of about 400,000 clones listed, over 75% are singletons. Input material: PBMCs or T cells enriched from blood (not recorded which). These TCRs come from a woman in her 40s with acute COVID-19. Both conserved end residues are part of each CDR3. D genes are given only for firm matches. The size entry is marked missing in some rows and otherwise reads once, few, many or a size class.

len	j_gene	v_gene	d_gene	abundance	CDR3nt	CDR3aa
13	TRBJ1-2	TRBV4-2	.	.	TGTGCCAGCAGCCAGACAGGCCTGGGAGGCTACACCTTC	CASSQTGLGGYTF
15	TRBJ1-6	TRBV2	TRBD1	.	TGTGCCAGCAGTGGGACAGGGGGACAAAATTCACCCCTCCACTTT	CASSGTGGQNSPLHF
13	TRBJ1-1	TRBV27	.	.	TGTGCCAGCAGTTTGCTAGGGGACACTGAAGCTTTCTTT	CASSLLGDTEAFF
17	TRBJ1-5	TRBV5-1	.	once	TGCGCCAGCAGCGCCCAACCCGTCAGGGTCGGAAATCAGCCCCAGCATTTT	CASSAQPVRVGNQPQHF
17	TRBJ2-2	TRBV24-1	TRBD1	.	TGTGCCACCAGTGGTCCGACAGGGGGCGAGGGGGCCGGGGAGCTGTTTTTT	CATSGPTGGEGAGELFF
15	TRBJ1-2	TRBV7-9	.	.	TGTGCCAGCAGCCGAGACAGCACACGACCCTATGGCTACACCTTC	CASSRDSTRPYGYTF
15	TRBJ1-5	TRBV5-6	TRBD1	.	TGTGCCAGCAGCTGGTCGACAGGGTTGGGACAGCCCCAGCATTTT	CASSWSTGLGQPQHF
14	TRBJ1-1	TRBV19	TRBD1	few	TGTGCCAGTAGTAAACAGGGGGCTGACACTGAAGCTTTCTTT	CASSKQGADTEAFF
15	TRBJ1-1	TRBV29-1	TRBD1	.	TGCAGCGTATCAGAACCCGACAGGGAGGCCACTGAAGCTTTCTTT	CSVSEPDREATEAFF
14	TRBJ2-6	TRBV30	.	.	TGTGCCTGGAGTGTACTTGTTGGGGCCAACGTCCTGACTTTC	CAWSVLVGANVLTF
15	TRBJ2-1	TRBV14	.	.	TGTGCCAGCAGCCACAGGGGTTTCTCCTACAATGAGCAGTTCTTC	CASSHRGFSYNEQFF
15	TRBJ2-2	TRBV7-2	.	.	TGTGCCAGCAGCTTAGCTCCTGGGGCCCTCGGGGAGCTGTTTTTT	CASSLAPGALGELFF
15	TRBJ1-1	TRBV6-5	TRBD1	.	TGTGCCAGCAGTCCGAACCTGGACAGGGCTGGTGAAGCTTTCTTT	CASSPNLDRAGEAFF
13	TRBJ1-3	TRBV10-3	.	.	TGTGCCGGGAGGGCTCCCTCTGGAAACACCATATATTTT	CAGRAPSGNTIYF
13	TRBJ1-5	TRBV6-2/TRBV6-3	.	.	TGTGCCAGCAGCGAGACTTGGTCTCAGCCCCAGCATTTT	CASSETWSQPQHF
14	TRBJ1-3	TRBV5-1	TRBD1	.	TGCGCCAGCAGCCGGACAGGGACCCAAAACACCATATATTTT	CASSRTGTQNTIYF
15	TRBJ1-1	TRBV3-1/TRBV3-2	.	.	TGTGCCAGCAGCCAGCCGGGACACCCGGGAACTGAAGCTTTCTTT	CASSQPGHPGTEAFF
15	TRBJ1-1	TRBV5-1	TRBD1	.	TGCGCCAGCAGCAGGAGATCGACAGGGACCACTGAAGCTTTCTTT	CASSRRSTGTTEAFF
15	TRBJ1-1	TRBV25-1	TRBD1	.	TGTGCCAGCAGTGATCCCGACAGGGGGAACACTGAAGCTTTCTTT	CASSDPDRGNTEAFF
16	TRBJ2-3	TRBV10-1	TRBD2	.	TGCGCCAGCAGTGAGTCGGGGACTAGCGGGGGATTGGCGCAGTATTTT	CASSESGTSGGLAQYF
15	TRBJ1-1	TRBV5-1	.	.	TGCGCCAGCAGGAGAGGTGGGTACCAGAACACTGAAGCTTTCTTT	CASRRGGYQNTEAFF
17	TRBJ2-6	TRBV5-1	.	once	TGCGCCAGCAGCTCCACAACGCCGGGAGCTGGGGCCAACGTCCTGACTTTC	CASSSTTPGAGANVLTF
14	TRBJ2-1	TRBV5-1	.	.	TGCGCCAGCAGCTTGGAGGAGGGGGCGAAGGAGCAGTTCTTC	CASSLEEGAKEQFF